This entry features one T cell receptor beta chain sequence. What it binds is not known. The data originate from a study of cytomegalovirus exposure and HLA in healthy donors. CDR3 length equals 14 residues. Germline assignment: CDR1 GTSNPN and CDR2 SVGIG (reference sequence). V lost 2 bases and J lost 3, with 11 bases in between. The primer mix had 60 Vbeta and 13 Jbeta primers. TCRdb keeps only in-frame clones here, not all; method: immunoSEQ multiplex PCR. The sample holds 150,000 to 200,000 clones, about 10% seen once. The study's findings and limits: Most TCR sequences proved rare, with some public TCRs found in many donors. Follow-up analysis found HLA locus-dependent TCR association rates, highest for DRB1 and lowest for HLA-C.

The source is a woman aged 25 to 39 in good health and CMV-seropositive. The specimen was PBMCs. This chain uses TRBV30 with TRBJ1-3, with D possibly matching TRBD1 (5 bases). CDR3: CAWSPGTDGNTIYF. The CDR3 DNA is TGTGCCTGGAGTCCAGGGACTGATGGAAACACCATATATTTT.